This T cell receptor (beta chain) comes out of a study of cytomegalovirus exposure and HLA in healthy donors. About the research overall: In an earlier analysis, around 100 million unique TCR beta sequences were found from approximately 190 million T cells.

Germline V lookup: CDR1 MNHEY, CDR2 SVGAGI. J lost 9 bases, V lost 10 bases, and 14 bases had no gene match. The CDR3 length is 13 residues. Details on this clone: What it binds is unknown.

Overall study findings and caveats: In a later analysis, HLA-associated beta chains showed higher expansion and lower generation probabilities than comparable chains.

Researchers ran the PCR with 60 Vbeta and 13 Jbeta primers. Profiling relied on immunoSEQ multiplex PCR, and the TCRdb table lists in-frame clones only, not all of them. Of around 92,000 clones listed, more than 70% are singletons. The TCR originated in a young man in good health and CMV-seronegative. The chain couples TRBV6-5 to TRBJ1-1; TRBD1 agrees at 7 bases. Sequencing was performed on PBMCs. CDR3 region: CATGDRVEVQAFF. CDR3 DNA: TGTGCCACCGGAGACAGGGTTGAAGTCCAAGCTTTCTTT.